This T cell receptor (beta chain) was identified in a study of glioma-infiltrating T cells. Study-wide results and limits: Only very few CDR3 sequences appeared in both tissue and blood. Tissue-blood divergence was below expectation in non-neoplastic patients, above in gliomas.

Using RNA template, CDR3s of TCR alpha and beta were amplified with iRepertoire arm-PCR. One-step reverse transcription and amplification started from around 100-400 ng of tissue mRNA or PBMC total RNA. TCRdb itself ran the multiplex PCR reads through MiXCR, one entry per CDR3 protein. The table records approximately 100,000 distinct CDR3 sequences, less than 30% of them present only once. This CDR3 spans 11 amino acids. The germline V gene encodes CDR1 LNHDA and CDR2 SQIVND (reference sequence). The V end lost 9 bases, the J end lost 8 bases, and 13 bases lay between the germline ends. With regard to this clonotype: Its antigen is still unknown. With a much larger clone just one base away, this may be a read error.

Sequencing used glioma tissue, nonneoplastic brain tissue, or PBMCs (not recorded which). The source is a human donor with low-grade glioma or glioblastoma, undergoing nonglioma brain surgery, or in good health (not recorded which). The chain recombines TRBV19 with TRBJ1-1, with D possibly matching TRBD1 (5 bases). CDR3: CASREQGEAFF. For the CDR3, the DNA is TGTGCCAGCAGGGAGCAGGGAGAAGCTTTCTTT.